This TCR beta chain appears in the sequencing data of a study of OX40 agonist ivuxolimab in advanced cancers. Study results and limitations: The expanded peripheral T cells' antigen specificity was not determined.

Trimming cost V 5 bases and J 7 bases, with 14 bases left between them. The germline CDR1 and CDR2 sequences are SGHAT and FQNNGV. The CDR3 extends over 14 amino acids. The sampling schedule covered blood at baseline, cycle 4 day 1, and cycle 7 day 1. Here immunoSEQ multiplex PCR was the method, and the copy in TCRdb shows in-frame clones only, minus some. This sample has some 55,000 clones, with 91% found just once. To note about this clone: The antigen is unknown.

The rearrangement links TRBV11-2 to TRBJ1-4; no reliable D call. The sequencing here drew on CD4+ or CD8+ T cells sorted from blood, taken in a trial of the OX40 agonist ivuxolimab. This sequence was found in an adult with an advanced solid tumor such as melanoma, head and neck, liver or kidney cancer. The CDR3 DNA reads TGTGCCAGCAGCCCCGGTCTTAGGACTGAAAAACTGTTTTTT. Translation: CASSPGLRTEKLFF.